The entry that follows covers one T cell receptor beta chain sequence. Its antigen is not identified. The CDR3 has 14 amino acids. Trimming pared 6 bases from V and 4 bases from J, leaving 15 bases between. CDR1 is MNHEY and CDR2 is SVGAGI in the germline V gene. The data belong to a study of OX40 agonist ivuxolimab in advanced cancers. For the study at large: Dosing consisted of intravenous ivuxolimab at 0.01 to 10 mg/kg every 2 weeks. People in dose escalation had one of these cancers: hepatocellular carcinoma, melanoma, renal cell or head and neck cancer.

Profiled with immunoSEQ multiplex PCR; TCRdb holds only in-frame clones, not every one. The sample yields 20,000 or so clones, about 83% seen once. Study findings and constraints: Antigen specificity remained undetermined for the expanded peripheral T cells. The mean number of expanded clones was higher in CD8+ T cells than in CD4+.

The receptor was isolated from an adult with an advanced solid tumor such as melanoma, head and neck, liver or kidney cancer. V gene TRBV6-5 combines with J gene TRBJ1-1; possibly TRBD1 for D (5 bases). The sequencing used CD4+ or CD8+ T cells sorted from blood, collected in a trial of the OX40 agonist ivuxolimab. Here the CDR3 DNA reads TGTGCCAGCAGCTTGGGGCAGGGAGGCACTGAAGCTTTCTTT. Translating it yields CASSLGQGGTEAFF.